Each of the 14 T cell receptor beta chains below was sequenced from the same sample in a study of blood T cell repertoires in COVID-19 (dated by TCRdb to 2020 to 2022). The method behind the library was the immunoSEQ multiplex PCR assay. TCRdb mirrors the immuneACCESS table, restricted to in-frame sequences. Some clones are absent from its copies; in checked studies, under half trace to an unresolved V gene, and the reason for the others is unknown. For this sample the table gives approximately 260,000 clones, of which 75% to 90% were detected only once. Around 7.2% of the sample is taken by the ten largest. Sequences were obtained from peripheral blood. The receptors were gathered from a man in his 60s who had recovered from COVID-19.

The chain employs TRBV7-6 and TRBJ2-5; 8 bases agree with TRBD1. J was trimmed by 4 bases and V by 1 base; bases with no gene match: 11. Germline CDR1 reads SGHVS; CDR2 reads FNYEAQ. The CDR3 consists of 17 residues. For the CDR3, the DNA is TGTGCCAGCAGCTTAGTCAGTAGGCAGGGGGCAGGAGAGACCCAGTACTTC. Translating gives CASSLVSRQGAGETQYF.

The chain uses TRBV5-1 and TRBJ2-1; 7 positions agree with TRBD2. Looked up from germline, CDR1 is SGHRS and CDR2 is YFSETQ. V lost 2 bases, J lost 3 bases, and 5 bases stayed unmatched. This CDR3 has 15 amino acids. The CDR3, as DNA: TGCGCCAGCAGCTTACCCGGGACTAACTACAATGAGCAGTTCTTC. Translated, it gives CASSLPGTNYNEQFF.

The chain carries TRBV6-6 and TRBJ2-7; TRBD2 agrees at 8 bases. This CDR3 region has 14 residues. Germline V CDR1 and CDR2: MNHNY, SVGAGI (reference sequence). V lost 6 bases and J lost 2; bases outside the gene matches: 6. Written as DNA, the CDR3 is TGTGCCAGCAGCCATGGGCGGGGGGCCTACGAGCAGTACGTC. It yields the protein CASSHGRGAYEQYV.

The genes are TRBV5-4 and TRBJ1-5, with 7 bases matching TRBD1. V shed 5 bases and J 5 bases; nucleotides not matched to a gene: 7. The CDR3 is made up of 14 amino acids. CDR1 is SGHNT and CDR2 is YYREEE in the germline V gene (reference sequence). The CDR3 bases are TGTGCCAGCAGAGGGAGACAGGGCTATCAGCCCCAGCATTTT. This translates into CASRGRQGYQPQHF.

The chain couples TRBV3-1 (or the pseudogene TRBV3-2) to TRBJ1-6, with no clear D. This CDR3 has 13 amino acids. V was shortened by 5 bases and J by 10 bases, with 12 bases between the two germline ends. Germline V gene sequence: CDR1 LGHDT, CDR2 YNNKEL (reference sequence). The DNA for the CDR3 is TGTGCCAGCAGCGGAGGAGGAGGATCACCCCTCCACTTT. It translates to CASSGGGGSPLHF.

V usage is TRBV12-1 and J usage is TRBJ1-4; the table's D call of TRBD1 was not tested on the DNA. TRBV12-1 is reported as a pseudogene. There are 17 residues in the CDR3. This CDR3 is CASSLHSGTGAAEKLFF. The CDR3 nucleotides are TGTGCCAGCAGCTTACACTCCGGGACAGGGGCGGCTGAAAAACTGTTTTTT.

CDR3 sequence: CASSPASTTSSNTGELFF. As DNA, the CDR3 is TGTGCCAGCTCACCAGCCTCCACCACTTCGTCGAACACCGGGGAGCTGTTTTTT. The J gene is TRBJ2-2, the V gene TRBV18, with D unclear. Germline V gene data show CDR1 as KGHSH and CDR2 as LQKENI. The germline V and J ends were trimmed by 2 bases and 0 bases, with 16 bases remaining between them. The CDR3 is 18 residues long.

This clone appeared many times. V gene TRBV30 combines with J gene TRBJ1-6; 8 bases are a match to TRBD1. The germline CDR1 and CDR2 sequences are GTSNPN and SVGIG (reference sequence). Trimming took 2 bases from V and 6 from J; bases not matched to a gene: 6. The CDR3 consists of 15 residues. As DNA, the CDR3 is TGTGCCTGGAGTTCAGGGGGCACGCGTAATTCACCCCTCCACTTT. Its protein is CAWSSGGTRNSPLHF.

The rearrangement joins TRBV5-1 to TRBJ1-2; no reliable D call. The CDR3 extends over 15 amino acids. The germline V gene has CDR1 SGHRS and CDR2 YFSETQ. V lost 1 base and J lost 0, with 10 bases in between. DNA of the CDR3: TGCGCCAGCAGCTTGTATGGAGAAGCTAACTATGGCTACACCTTC. As protein: CASSLYGEANYGYTF.

The chain carries TRBV10-3 and TRBJ1-2, with 8 bases lining up with TRBD1. J was trimmed by 6 bases and V by 2 bases; bases with no gene match: 17. The CDR3 extends over 18 amino acids. Germline CDR1 is ENHRY and CDR2 is SYGVKD. The CDR3 sequence: CAISEGQGATVHGHGYTF. DNA of the CDR3: TGTGCCATCAGTGAGGGGCAGGGGGCGACGGTTCATGGTCATGGCTACACCTTC.

This clone appeared once. This chain links TRBV6-5 with TRBJ2-7; 7 nucleotides align to TRBD1. J was trimmed by 0 bases and V by 6 bases; bases with no gene match: 5. Germline V gene lookup returns CDR1 MNHEY and CDR2 SVGAGI. The CDR3 length is 14 residues. The CDR3 DNA sequence: TGTGCCAGCAGAGGGGGCGGTAGCTCCTACGAGCAGTACGTC. Amino acid sequence: CASRGGGSSYEQYV.

A few counts support this clone. The chain employs TRBV18 and TRBJ2-1; unclear D gene. Trimming took 2 bases from V and 9 from J, leaving 8 bases between them. The germline CDR1 and CDR2 sequences are KGHSH and LQKENI. The CDR3 is made up of 12 amino acids. CDR3: CASSPILGEQFF. The CDR3 DNA reads as TGTGCCAGCTCACCAATTCTAGGTGAGCAGTTCTTC.

The V and J genes are TRBV5-6 and TRBJ2-7, with no clear D. The CDR3 length is 12 residues. V was shortened by 0 bases and J by 3 bases, with 4 bases between the two germline ends. Germline V gene data show CDR1 as SGHDT and CDR2 as YYEEEE. CDR3 coding DNA: TGTGCCAGCAGCTTGGGCGTCTACGAGCAGTACGTC. This encodes CASSLGVYEQYV.

The genes are TRBV2 and TRBJ2-2; 7 bases fit TRBD2. V dropped 8 bases and J dropped 5; count of bases not matched to a gene: 8. Germline lookup yields CDR1 SNHLY and CDR2 FYNNEI. This CDR3 contains 14 residues. The DNA of the CDR3 is TGTGCCAGCCGCGGCGGGGGAGATACCGGGGAGCTGTTTTTT. This translates into CASRGGGDTGELFF.